The clone carrying this TCR beta chain occurred a few times. Sequencing used immunoSEQ multiplex PCR; TCRdb keeps in-frame clones, though not all of them. The sample yields about 240,000 clones, 82% seen once. The CDR3 extends over 16 amino acids. From germline, CDR1 is SGHDT and CDR2 YYEEEE. V gave up 2 bases and J gave up 5 bases; unmatched junction bases: 9. This specimen belongs to a study of blood T cell repertoires in COVID-19. Sequencing was carried out using peripheral blood. The clonotype was recovered from a woman in her 70s with acute or convalescent COVID-19. The V gene is TRBV5-6, the J gene TRBJ2-5; 10 bases map to TRBD2. The chain's CDR3 is CASSFRGSGGWETQYF. The CDR3 DNA is TGTGCCAGCAGCTTTCGAGGTAGCGGGGGGTGGGAGACCCAGTACTTC.